This paragraph reports one T cell receptor beta chain. Its antigen remains unknown. TCRdb itself ran the reads through MiXCR, one entry per CDR3 protein. The sample lists 60,000 to 70,000 distinct CDR3 sequences, about 20% occurring once. This sample stems from a study of lung T cells in sarcoidosis with Löfgren's syndrome. General study points: The most expanded V genes in Löfgren's patients were reportedly TRAV12-1 and TRBV2.

V lost 3 bases and J 12 bases, leaving 12 bases between the germline ends. The CDR3 consists of 12 residues. Looked up from germline, CDR1 is LGHDT and CDR2 is YNNKEL (reference sequence). The clonotype originates from a human donor with sarcoidosis (Löfgren's syndrome or another form), or a control subject (not recorded which). The chain recombines TRBV3-1 with TRBJ2-1; tentative D call: TRBD2 (5 bases). Sequencing used CD4+ T cells from PBMCs. The CDR3 sequence is CASSHAGIVQFF. CDR3 nucleotide sequence: TGTGCCAGCAGCCATGCCGGGATCGTGCAGTTCTTC.